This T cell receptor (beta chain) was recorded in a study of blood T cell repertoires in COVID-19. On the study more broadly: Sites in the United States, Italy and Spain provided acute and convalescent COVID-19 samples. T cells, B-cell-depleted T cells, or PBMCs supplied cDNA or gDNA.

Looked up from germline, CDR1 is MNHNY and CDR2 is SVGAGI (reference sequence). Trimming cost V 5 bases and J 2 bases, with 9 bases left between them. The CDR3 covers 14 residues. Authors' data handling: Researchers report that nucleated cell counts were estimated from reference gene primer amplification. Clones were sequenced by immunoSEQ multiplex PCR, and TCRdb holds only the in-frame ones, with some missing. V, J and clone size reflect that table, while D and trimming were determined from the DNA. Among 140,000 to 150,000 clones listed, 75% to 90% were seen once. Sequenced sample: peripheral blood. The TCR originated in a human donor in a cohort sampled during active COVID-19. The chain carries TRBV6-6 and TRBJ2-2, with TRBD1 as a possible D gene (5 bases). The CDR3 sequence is CASSLTGNTGELFF. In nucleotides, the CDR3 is TGTGCCAGCAGTCTTACAGGAAACACCGGGGAGCTGTTTTTT.